Shown below are 20 T cell receptor beta chains from a single sample sequenced in a study of cytomegalovirus exposure and HLA in healthy donors. Generated by immunoSEQ multiplex PCR, the TCRdb table keeps only in-frame clones and is missing some. The repertoire holds 220,000 or so clones, with around 90% as singletons. The material sequenced was PBMCs. Every receptor here comes from a woman aged 18-35 years in good health and CMV-seropositive.

This chain's CDR3 is CASSHFLARGLNEQFF. The CDR3 region has the DNA TGTGCCAGCAGCCACTTCTTGGCCCGTGGCTTGAATGAGCAGTTCTTC. This chain uses TRBV14 with TRBJ2-1, with no clear D. V lost 3 bases and J 7 bases, leaving 19 bases between the germline ends. The CDR3 has 16 amino acids. Germline CDR1 and CDR2: SGHDN and FVKESK.

The rearrangement joins TRBV7-2 to TRBJ2-1; D is unclear. Germline assignment: CDR1 SGHTA and CDR2 FQGNSA. The germline V and J ends were trimmed by 1 base and 5 bases, with 15 bases remaining between them. The CDR3 has 16 amino acids. Written as DNA, the CDR3 is TGTGCCAGCAGCTTAGAAGCGCTTGGTTCACACAATGAGCAGTTCTTC. It yields the protein CASSLEALGSHNEQFF.

As for this clone: A clone one base away is much larger, so this may be a read error. The rearrangement joins TRBV28 to TRBJ2-2, with 9 bases fitting TRBD1. CDR3 length: 15 residues. J gave up 3 bases and V 3 bases, and 2 bases lay outside the gene matches. The germline CDR1 and CDR2 sequences are MDHEN and SYDVKM. The CDR3 nucleotides read TGTGCCAGCAGTTTCCGGGACAGGGACACCGGGGAGCTGTTTTTT. Translation gives CASSFRDRDTGELFF.

The rearrangement uses TRBV11-1 and TRBJ2-2, with 10 bases fitting TRBD1. J lost 3 bases, V lost 8 bases, and 9 bases had no gene match. The CDR3 is 16 residues long. Germline V gives CDR1 SGHAT, CDR2 FQDESV (reference sequence). The CDR3 DNA sequence: TGTGCCAGCGTTTCCACAGGACAGGGGGACACCGGGGAGCTGTTTTTT. The encoded protein is CASVSTGQGDTGELFF.

V and J are TRBV30 and TRBJ2-2; 8 bases align to TRBD1. The CDR3 contains 14 residues. The germline CDR1 and CDR2 sequences are GTSNPN and SVGIG (reference sequence). The CDR3 sequence is CAWGLQGATGELFF. The CDR3, as DNA: TGTGCTTGGGGGCTCCAGGGGGCGACCGGGGAGCTGTTTTTT.

This clone was found a few times. The V and J genes are TRBV19 and TRBJ2-1; 7 bases are shared with TRBD2. This CDR3 region has 15 residues. J gave up 5 bases and V 3 bases, and 7 bases lay outside the gene matches. Germline values: CDR1 LNHDA, CDR2 SQIVND (reference sequence). CDR3 sequence: CASSIGGRADNEQFF. DNA for the CDR3: TGTGCCAGTAGTATCGGGGGGAGGGCGGACAATGAGCAGTTCTTC. The entire variable domain, with the rest obtained from reference TRBV19 and TRBJ2-1, is as follows: DGGITQSPKYLFRKEGQNVTLSCEQNLNHDAMYWYRQDPGQGLRLIYYSQIVNDFQKGDIAEGYSVSREKKESFPLTVTSAQKNPTAFYLCASSIGGRADNEQFFGPGTRLTVL.

The chain carries TRBV7-8 and TRBJ1-5, with TRBD1 matching 7 bases. CDR1 SGHVS and CDR2 FQNEAQ come from the germline V gene. The V gene end was trimmed by 3 bases and the J gene end by 6 bases; junction bases not matched to a gene: 8. There are 15 residues in the CDR3. CDR3 coding DNA: TGTGCCAGCAGCTTTGACAGGGTTAGAGGTCAGCCCCAGCATTTT. Residues: CASSFDRVRGQPQHF.

The V call is TRBV13, the J call TRBJ2-3, with 7 bases lining up with TRBD1. The CDR3 totals 16 residues. The trim removed 5 bases at V and 0 bases at J, leaving 8 bases unmatched. Germline CDR1 PRHDT, CDR2 FYEKMQ (reference sequence). The CDR3 DNA reads TGTGCCAGCAGCCCCGGGACAGCCTCTAGCACAGATACGCAGTATTTT. Its protein is CASSPGTASSTDTQYF.

The genes are TRBV4-1 and TRBJ2-4, with D maybe TRBD2 (5 bases). The CDR3 runs 17 residues. Germline CDR1 MGHRA, CDR2 YSYEKL. Trimming cost V 2 bases and J 0 bases, with 14 bases left between them. The CDR3 reads CASSQPGVTVAKNIQYF. Written as DNA, the CDR3 is TGCGCCAGCAGCCAACCCGGGGTGACCGTAGCCAAAAACATTCAGTACTTC.

The CDR3 sequence is CASQERTGYNYGYTF. The CDR3 DNA reads as TGTGCCAGCCAAGAGCGGACAGGGTATAACTATGGCTACACCTTC. This chain joins TRBV27 and TRBJ1-2, with 8 bases aligning to TRBD1. V lost 8 bases and J lost 1; bases outside the gene matches: 9. CDR1 MNHEY and CDR2 SMNVEV come from the germline V gene (reference sequence). The CDR3 spans 15 residues.

This chain uses TRBV28 with TRBJ2-5, with 11 bases aligning to TRBD1. The CDR3 length is 13 residues. V dropped 5 bases and J dropped 10; count of bases not matched to a gene: 6. Germline CDR1 reads MDHEN; CDR2 reads SYDVKM. Here the CDR3 DNA reads TGTGCCAGCAGTCTGGGACAGGGGGTCGACCAGTACTTC. Protein sequence: CASSLGQGVDQYF.

This clone came up once. The chain uses TRBV7-8 and TRBJ2-7; 10 bases map to TRBD1. The V segment lost 3 bases and the J segment 5 bases; nucleotides outside the gene matches: 7. The CDR3 is made up of 15 amino acids. CDR1 and CDR2 (germline): SGHVS, FQNEAQ. The CDR3 loop reads CASSFRPGTGDEQYF. The CDR3 nucleotides are TGTGCCAGCAGCTTTCGGCCCGGGACAGGGGACGAGCAGTACTTC.

J is TRBJ2-1 and V is TRBV9; 8 bases line up with TRBD2. The CDR3 sequence is 15 residues long. Trimming at V came to 0 bases and at J to 4 bases, leaving 3 bases not matched to a gene. Germline V gene data show CDR1 as SGDLS and CDR2 as YYNGEE. The CDR3 DNA is TGTGCCAGCAGCGTAGGGTCTAGCGGGTACAATGAGCAGTTCTTC. This translates into CASSVGSSGYNEQFF. Full variable domain (remainder filled in from reference TRBV9 and TRBJ2-1): DSGVTQTPKHLITATGQRVTLRCSPRSGDLSVYWYQQSLDQGLQFLIQYYNGEERAKGNILERFSAQQFPDLHSELNLSSLELGDSALYFCASSVGSSGYNEQFFGPGTRLTVL.

The J gene is TRBJ1-2, the V gene TRBV5-1, with D unclear. CDR1 and CDR2 from the germline V gene are SGHRS and YFSETQ. CDR3 size: 18 residues. V lost 0 bases, J lost 0 bases, and 18 bases lay in between. CDR3 in DNA: TGCGCCAGCAGCTTGGGTCTCTGGGCAGGCTCTACTAACTATGGCTACACCTTC. It is translated as CASSLGLWAGSTNYGYTF. The whole variable domain, filled in from reference TRBV5-1 and TRBJ1-2, reads KAGVTQTPRYLIKTRGQQVTLSCSPISGHRSVSWYQQTPGQGLQFLFEYFSETQRNKGNFPGRFSGRQFSNSRSEMNVSTLELGDSALYLCASSLGLWAGSTNYGYTFGSGTRLTVV.

The V call is TRBV30, the J call TRBJ1-1; 7 bases agree with TRBD1. Germline trimming cut 3 bases from V and 3 bases from J; bases unmatched to any gene: 4. The CDR3 loop spans 13 amino acids. Germline CDR1 and CDR2: GTSNPN and SVGIG (reference sequence). CDR3 DNA sequence: TGTGCCTGGAGGAGACAGGGACACACTGAAGCTTTCTTT. Translated: CAWRRQGHTEAFF.

As to this clone: The sample contains more than one DNA sequence encoding this CDR3. V usage is TRBV27 and J usage is TRBJ2-7, with D possibly matching TRBD2 (5 bases). The CDR3 consists of 13 residues. Trimming pared 2 bases from V and 2 bases from J, leaving 7 bases between. Germline CDR1 is MNHEY and CDR2 is SMNVEV (reference sequence). The CDR3: CASSLAGAYEQYF. The CDR3 nucleotides read TGTGCCAGCAGTTTAGCCGGGGCCTACGAGCAGTACTTC.

This clone was counted a single time. The DNA for the CDR3 is TGTGCCAGCAGCCAAGCCACAGCGGGAGGAGAGTCCTACGAGCAGTACTTC. As protein: CASSQATAGGESYEQYF. This chain links TRBV14 with TRBJ2-7; TRBD2 agrees at 9 bases. This CDR3 is built from 17 residues. Germline loops: CDR1 SGHDN, CDR2 FVKESK. Losses at the gene ends were 1 base for V and 1 base for J; bases not matched to a gene: 8.

DNA for the CDR3: TGTGCCAGCAGTGAAGCGAGTTCCCAAAATGAGCAGTTCTTC. Its protein product is CASSEASSQNEQFF. The chain combines TRBV2 with TRBJ2-1; unclear D gene. Trimming took 0 bases from V and 7 from J, leaving 10 bases between them. Germline-derived CDR1 and CDR2 are SNHLY and FYNNEI. This CDR3 contains 14 residues.

This clone showed up just once. The genes are TRBV6-1 and TRBJ1-1; the match to TRBD1 covers 7 bases. V gave up 11 bases and J gave up 4 bases; unmatched junction bases: 4. The CDR3 has 11 amino acids. Germline CDR1 and CDR2: MNHNS and SASEGT. The CDR3: CADQGGTEAFF. Written as DNA, the CDR3 is TGTGCCGACCAGGGGGGCACTGAAGCTTTCTTT.

The chain is built from TRBV15 and TRBJ2-7; 10 positions agree with TRBD2. The CDR3 loop spans 16 amino acids. V was pared by 1 base and J by 0 bases, with 3 bases of the junction left unmatched. Germline V lookup: CDR1 LNHNV, CDR2 YYDKDF (reference sequence). The CDR3 reads CATSRGTSGLSYEQYF. The CDR3 coding sequence is TGTGCCACCAGCAGAGGGACTAGCGGCCTCTCCTACGAGCAGTACTTC.